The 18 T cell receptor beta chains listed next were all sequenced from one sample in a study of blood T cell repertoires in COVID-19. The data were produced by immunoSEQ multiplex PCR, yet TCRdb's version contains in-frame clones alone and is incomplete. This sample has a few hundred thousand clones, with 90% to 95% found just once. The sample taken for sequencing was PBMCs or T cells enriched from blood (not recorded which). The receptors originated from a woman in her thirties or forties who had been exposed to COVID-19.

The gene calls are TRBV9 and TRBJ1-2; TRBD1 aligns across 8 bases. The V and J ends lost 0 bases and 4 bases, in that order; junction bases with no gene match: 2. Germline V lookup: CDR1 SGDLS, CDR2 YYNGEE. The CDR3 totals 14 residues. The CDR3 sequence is CASSVGTGTYGYTF. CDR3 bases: TGTGCCAGCAGCGTAGGGACAGGGACCTATGGCTACACCTTC.

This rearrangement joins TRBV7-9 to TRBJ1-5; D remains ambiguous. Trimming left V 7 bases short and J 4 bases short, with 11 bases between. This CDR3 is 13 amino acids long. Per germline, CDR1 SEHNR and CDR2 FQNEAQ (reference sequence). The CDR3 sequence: CASTSGLNQPQHF. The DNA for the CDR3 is TGTGCCAGCACCTCAGGATTGAATCAGCCCCAGCATTTT.

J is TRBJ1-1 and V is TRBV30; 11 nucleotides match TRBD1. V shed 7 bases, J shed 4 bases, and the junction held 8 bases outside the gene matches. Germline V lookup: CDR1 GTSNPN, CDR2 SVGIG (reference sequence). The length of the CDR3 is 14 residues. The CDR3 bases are TGTGCCTTCTACTTGGACAGGGGGCTCACTGAAGCTTTCTTT. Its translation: CAFYLDRGLTEAFF. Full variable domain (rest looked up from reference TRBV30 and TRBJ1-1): SQTIHQWPATLVQPVGSPLSLECTVEGTSNPNLYWYRQAAGRGLQLLFYSVGIGQISSEVPQNLSASRPQDRQFILSSKKLLLSDSGFYLCAFYLDRGLTEAFFGQGTRLTVV.

The CDR3 bases are TGTGCCAGCACCCCAGGCGAGCGGGGCAATCAGCCCCAGCATTTT. This gives the protein CASTPGERGNQPQHF. The chain employs TRBV2 and TRBJ1-5, with unresolved D. The CDR3 is made up of 15 amino acids. Trimming took off 7 bases at V and 2 bases at J, with 15 bases between the two ends. Germline loops: CDR1 SNHLY, CDR2 FYNNEI.

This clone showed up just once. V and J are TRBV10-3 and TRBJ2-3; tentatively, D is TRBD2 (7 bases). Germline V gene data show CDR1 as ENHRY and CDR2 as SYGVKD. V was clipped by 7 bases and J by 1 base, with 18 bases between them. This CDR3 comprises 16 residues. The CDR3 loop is CAIKTGGGGRTDTQYF. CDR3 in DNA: TGTGCCATCAAAACAGGCGGCGGGGGCCGCACAGATACGCAGTATTTT.

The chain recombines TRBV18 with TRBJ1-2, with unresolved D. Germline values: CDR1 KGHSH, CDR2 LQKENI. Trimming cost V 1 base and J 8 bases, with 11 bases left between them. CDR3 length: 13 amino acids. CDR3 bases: TGTGCCAGCTCACCACTCGATCGGGTGGGCTACACCTTC. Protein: CASSPLDRVGYTF.

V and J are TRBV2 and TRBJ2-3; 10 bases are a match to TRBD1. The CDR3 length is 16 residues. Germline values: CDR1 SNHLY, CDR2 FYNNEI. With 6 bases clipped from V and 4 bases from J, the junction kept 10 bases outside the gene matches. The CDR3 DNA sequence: TGTGCCAGCAGCGTCCTGACAGGGGGCTTGGCAGATACGCAGTATTTT. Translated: CASSVLTGGLADTQYF.

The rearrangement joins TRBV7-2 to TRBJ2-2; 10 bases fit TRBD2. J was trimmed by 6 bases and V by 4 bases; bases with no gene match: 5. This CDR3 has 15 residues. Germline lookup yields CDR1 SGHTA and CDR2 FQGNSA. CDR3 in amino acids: CASSSGTSASGELFF. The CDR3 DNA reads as TGTGCCAGCAGCTCCGGGACTAGCGCTTCCGGGGAGCTGTTTTTT.

The DNA of the CDR3 is TGTGCCTGGGACCCGACAGGGAAGGGGTACGAGCAGTACTTC. Translating it yields CAWDPTGKGYEQYF. The chain links TRBV30 to TRBJ2-7; 7 nucleotides match TRBD1. CDR3 length equals 14 residues. The J segment lost 4 bases and the V segment lost 5 bases, leaving 11 bases of the junction unmatched. CDR1 is GTSNPN, CDR2 SVGIG, per germline (reference sequence).

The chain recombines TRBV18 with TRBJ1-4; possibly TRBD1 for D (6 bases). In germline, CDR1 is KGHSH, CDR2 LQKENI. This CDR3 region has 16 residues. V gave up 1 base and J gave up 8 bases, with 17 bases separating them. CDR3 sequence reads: CASSPRLPTGEEKLFF. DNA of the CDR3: TGTGCCAGCTCACCACGCCTCCCGACAGGAGAAGAAAAACTGTTTTTT.

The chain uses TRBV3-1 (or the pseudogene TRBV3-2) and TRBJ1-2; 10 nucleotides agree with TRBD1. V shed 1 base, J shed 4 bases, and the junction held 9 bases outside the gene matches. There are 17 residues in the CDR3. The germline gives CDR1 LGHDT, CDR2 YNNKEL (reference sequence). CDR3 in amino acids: CASSQARDRGWSYGYTF. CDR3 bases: TGTGCCAGCAGCCAAGCGCGGGACAGGGGTTGGAGCTATGGCTACACCTTC.

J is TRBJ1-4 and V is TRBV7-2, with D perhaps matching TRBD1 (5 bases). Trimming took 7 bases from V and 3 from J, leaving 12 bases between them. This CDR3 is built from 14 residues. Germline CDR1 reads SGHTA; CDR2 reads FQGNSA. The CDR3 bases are TGTGCCAGCAAAAGGGGCCTTTCTAATGAAAAACTGTTTTTT. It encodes CASKRGLSNEKLFF.

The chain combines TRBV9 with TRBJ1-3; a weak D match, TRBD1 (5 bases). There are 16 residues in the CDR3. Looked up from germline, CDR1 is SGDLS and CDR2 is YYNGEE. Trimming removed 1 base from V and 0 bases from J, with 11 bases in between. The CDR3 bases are TGTGCCAGCAGCGTACTAGACAGATTCTCTGGAAACACCATATATTTT. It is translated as CASSVLDRFSGNTIYF.

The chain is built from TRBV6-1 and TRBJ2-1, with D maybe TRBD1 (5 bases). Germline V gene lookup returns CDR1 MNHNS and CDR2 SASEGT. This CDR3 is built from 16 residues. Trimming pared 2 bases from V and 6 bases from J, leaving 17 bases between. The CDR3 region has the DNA TGTGCCAGCAGTGAAATCCCCGCAGGGCAGCGCAATGAGCAGTTCTTC. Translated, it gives CASSEIPAGQRNEQFF.

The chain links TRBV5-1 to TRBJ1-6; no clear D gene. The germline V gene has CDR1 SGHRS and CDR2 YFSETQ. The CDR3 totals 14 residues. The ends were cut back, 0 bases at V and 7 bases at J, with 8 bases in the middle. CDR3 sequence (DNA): TGCGCCAGCAGCTTGGGGGCAGACAATTCACCCCTCCACTTT. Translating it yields CASSLGADNSPLHF.

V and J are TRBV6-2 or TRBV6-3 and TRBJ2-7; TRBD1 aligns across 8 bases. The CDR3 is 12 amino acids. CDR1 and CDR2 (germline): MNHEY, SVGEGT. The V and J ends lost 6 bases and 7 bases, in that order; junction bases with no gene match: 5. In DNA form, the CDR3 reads TGTGCCAGCAGCTGGGACAGGCGGGAGCAGTACTTC. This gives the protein CASSWDRREQYF.

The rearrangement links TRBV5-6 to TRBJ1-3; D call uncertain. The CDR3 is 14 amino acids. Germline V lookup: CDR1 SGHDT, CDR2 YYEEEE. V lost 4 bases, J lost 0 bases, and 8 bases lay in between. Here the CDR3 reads CASSLEDSGNTIYF. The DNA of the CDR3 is TGTGCCAGCAGCCTAGAGGACTCTGGAAACACCATATATTTT.

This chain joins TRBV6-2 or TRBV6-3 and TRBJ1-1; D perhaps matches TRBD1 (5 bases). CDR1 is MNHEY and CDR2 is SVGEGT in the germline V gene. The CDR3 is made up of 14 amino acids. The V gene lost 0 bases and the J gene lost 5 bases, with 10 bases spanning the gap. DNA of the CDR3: TGTGCCAGCAGTTACTCGTTGGGGCGAACTGAAGCTTTCTTT. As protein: CASSYSLGRTEAFF.